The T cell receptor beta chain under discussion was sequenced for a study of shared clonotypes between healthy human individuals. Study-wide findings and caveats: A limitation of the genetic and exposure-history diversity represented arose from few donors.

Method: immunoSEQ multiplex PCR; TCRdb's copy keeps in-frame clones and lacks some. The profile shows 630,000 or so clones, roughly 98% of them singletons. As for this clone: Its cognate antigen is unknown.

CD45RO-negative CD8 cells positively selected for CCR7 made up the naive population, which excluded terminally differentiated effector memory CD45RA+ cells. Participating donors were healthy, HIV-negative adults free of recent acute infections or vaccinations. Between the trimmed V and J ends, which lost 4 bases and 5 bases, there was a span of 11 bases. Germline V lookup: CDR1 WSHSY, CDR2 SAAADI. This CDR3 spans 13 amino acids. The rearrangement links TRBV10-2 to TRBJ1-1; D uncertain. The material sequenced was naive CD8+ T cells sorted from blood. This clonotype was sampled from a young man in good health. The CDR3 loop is CASSGEIITEAFF. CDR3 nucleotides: TGCGCCAGCAGTGGGGAGATCATTACTGAAGCTTTCTTT.